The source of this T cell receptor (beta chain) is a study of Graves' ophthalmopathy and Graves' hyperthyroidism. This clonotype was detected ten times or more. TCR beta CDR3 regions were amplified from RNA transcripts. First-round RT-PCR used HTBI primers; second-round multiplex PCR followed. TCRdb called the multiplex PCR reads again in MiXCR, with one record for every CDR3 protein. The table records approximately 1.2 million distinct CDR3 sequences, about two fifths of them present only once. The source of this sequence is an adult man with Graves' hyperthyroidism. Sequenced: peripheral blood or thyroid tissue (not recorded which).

CDR3 coding DNA: TGCGCCAGCAGTGAACGTAGGGCGGGAGGGAACACTGAAGCTTTCTTT. Protein: CASSERRAGGNTEAFF. The chain combines TRBV10-2 with TRBJ1-1, with unresolved D. This CDR3 has 16 residues. Trimming removed 3 bases at V and 1 base at J, with 15 bases between. Germline V gene data show CDR1 as WSHSY and CDR2 as SAAADI.